This T cell receptor (beta chain) was sequenced for a study of CD8 T cells in Susac syndrome. Sequencing of TCR beta was undertaken in CD8+ and CD4+ T cells derived from blood. The control group consisted of healthy donors matched for age and sex. The CD8+ and CD4+ T cells were isolated magnetically using a negative isolation approach, whereas the TEMRA cells were enriched by FACS. It was with random hexamers that 0.5 to 1 ug RNA was reverse transcribed. Amplification of TCR beta CDR3 across 54 Vbeta and 13 Jbeta was performed with immunoSEQ multiplex PCR. TCRdb reanalysed the immunoSEQ multiplex PCR reads using MiXCR and keeps one entry per CDR3 protein. The profile shows roughly 120,000 distinct CDR3 sequences, about 95% of them singletons. The CDR3 is 12 amino acids. Between the trimmed V and J ends, which lost 4 bases and 5 bases, there was a span of 9 bases. Germline CDR1 SGHTA, CDR2 FQGNSA.

The chain has TRBV7-2 and TRBJ2-7, with D unresolved. The receptor was derived from a human donor in good health. Input material: CD4+ T cells from PBMCs. The CDR3 protein is CASSSAAHEQYF. The DNA for the CDR3 is TGTGCCAGCAGCTCCGCAGCCCACGAGCAGTACTTC.